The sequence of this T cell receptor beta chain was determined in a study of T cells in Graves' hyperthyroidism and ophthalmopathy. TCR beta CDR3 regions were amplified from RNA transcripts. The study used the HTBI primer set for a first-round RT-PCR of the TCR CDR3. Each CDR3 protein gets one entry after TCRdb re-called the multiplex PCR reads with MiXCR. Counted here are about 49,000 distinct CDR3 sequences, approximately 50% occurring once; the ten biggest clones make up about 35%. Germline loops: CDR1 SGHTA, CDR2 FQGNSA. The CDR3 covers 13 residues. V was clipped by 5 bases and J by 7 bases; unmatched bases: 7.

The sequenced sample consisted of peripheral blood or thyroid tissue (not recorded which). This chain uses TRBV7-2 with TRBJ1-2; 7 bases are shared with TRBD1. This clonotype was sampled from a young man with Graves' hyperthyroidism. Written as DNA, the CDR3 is TGTGCCAGCAGCGTGGGGACAGTAGTTGGCTACACCTTC. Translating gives CASSVGTVVGYTF.